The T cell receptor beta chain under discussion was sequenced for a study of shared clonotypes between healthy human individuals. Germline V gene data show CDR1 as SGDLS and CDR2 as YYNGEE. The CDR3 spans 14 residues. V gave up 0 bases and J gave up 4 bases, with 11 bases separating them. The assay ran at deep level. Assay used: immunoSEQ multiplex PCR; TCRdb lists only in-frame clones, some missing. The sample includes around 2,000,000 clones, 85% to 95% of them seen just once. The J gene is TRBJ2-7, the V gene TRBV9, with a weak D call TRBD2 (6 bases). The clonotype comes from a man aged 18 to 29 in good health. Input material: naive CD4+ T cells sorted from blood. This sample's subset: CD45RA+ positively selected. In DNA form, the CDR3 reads TGTGCCAGCAGCGTAGACGAGCGGGTATACGAGCAGTACTTC. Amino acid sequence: CASSVDERVYEQYF.